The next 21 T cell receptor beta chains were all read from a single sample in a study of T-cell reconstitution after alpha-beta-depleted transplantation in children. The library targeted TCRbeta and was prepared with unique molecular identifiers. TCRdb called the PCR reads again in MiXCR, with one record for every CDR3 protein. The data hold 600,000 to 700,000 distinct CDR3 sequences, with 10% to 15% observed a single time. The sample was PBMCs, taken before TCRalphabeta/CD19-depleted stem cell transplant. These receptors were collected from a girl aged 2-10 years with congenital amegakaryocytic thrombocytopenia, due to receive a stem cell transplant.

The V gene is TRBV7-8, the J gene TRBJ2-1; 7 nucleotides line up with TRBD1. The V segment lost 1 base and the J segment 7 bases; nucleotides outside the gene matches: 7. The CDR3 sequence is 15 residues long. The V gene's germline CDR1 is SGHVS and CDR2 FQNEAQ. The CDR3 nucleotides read TGTGCCAGCAGCTTAGTCTTTGGGACAGATAATGAGCAGTTCTTC. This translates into CASSLVFGTDNEQFF.

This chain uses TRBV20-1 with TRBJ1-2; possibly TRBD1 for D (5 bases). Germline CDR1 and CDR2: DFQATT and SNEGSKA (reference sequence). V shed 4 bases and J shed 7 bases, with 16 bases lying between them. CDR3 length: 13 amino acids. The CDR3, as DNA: TGCAGTGCTAAACCACTGGGGGGTCCTGGCTACACCTTC. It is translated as CSAKPLGGPGYTF.

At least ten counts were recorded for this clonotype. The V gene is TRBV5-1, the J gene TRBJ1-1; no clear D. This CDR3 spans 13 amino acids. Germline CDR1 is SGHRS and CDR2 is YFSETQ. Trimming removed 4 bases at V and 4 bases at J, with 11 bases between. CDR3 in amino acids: CASSALLVTEAFF. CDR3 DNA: TGCGCCAGCAGCGCTCTACTCGTCACTGAAGCTTTCTTT.

The CDR3 here is CASSIDLGGQFF. For the CDR3, the DNA is TGTGCCAGTAGTATAGACCTCGGAGGGCAGTTCTTC. The chain recombines TRBV19 with TRBJ2-1; possibly TRBD2 for D (5 bases). Germline V gene lookup returns CDR1 LNHDA and CDR2 SQIVND (reference sequence). Trimming stripped 0 bases from V and 12 bases from J, with 9 bases between. The CDR3 is 12 amino acids.

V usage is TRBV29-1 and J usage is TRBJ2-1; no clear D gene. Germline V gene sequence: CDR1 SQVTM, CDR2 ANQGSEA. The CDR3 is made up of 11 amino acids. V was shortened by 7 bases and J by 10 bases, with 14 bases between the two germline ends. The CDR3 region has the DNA TGCAGCGCCGCCCTCCCCAGGGAGCAGTTCTTC. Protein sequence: CSAALPREQFF.

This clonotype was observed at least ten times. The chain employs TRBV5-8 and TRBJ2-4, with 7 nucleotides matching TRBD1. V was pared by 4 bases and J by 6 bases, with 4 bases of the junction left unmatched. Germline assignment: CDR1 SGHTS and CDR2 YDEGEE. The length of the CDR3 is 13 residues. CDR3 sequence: CASSIRQGNIQYF. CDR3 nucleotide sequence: TGTGCCAGCAGCATCCGACAGGGAAACATTCAGTACTTC.

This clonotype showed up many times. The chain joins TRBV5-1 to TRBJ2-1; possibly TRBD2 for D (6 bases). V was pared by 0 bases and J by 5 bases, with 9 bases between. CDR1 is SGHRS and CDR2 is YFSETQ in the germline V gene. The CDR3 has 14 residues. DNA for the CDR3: TGCGCCAGCAGCTTGGGAGGAGGGGACAATGAGCAGTTCTTC. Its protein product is CASSLGGGDNEQFF. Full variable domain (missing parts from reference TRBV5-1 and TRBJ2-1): KAGVTQTPRYLIKTRGQQVTLSCSPISGHRSVSWYQQTPGQGLQFLFEYFSETQRNKGNFPGRFSGRQFSNSRSEMNVSTLELGDSALYLCASSLGGGDNEQFFGPGTRLTVL.

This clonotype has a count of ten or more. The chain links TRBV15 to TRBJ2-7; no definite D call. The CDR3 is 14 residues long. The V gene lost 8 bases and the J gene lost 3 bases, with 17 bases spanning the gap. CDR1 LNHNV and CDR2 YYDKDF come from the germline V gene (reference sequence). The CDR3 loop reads CATQKEPSFYEQYF. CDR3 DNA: TGTGCCACCCAAAAGGAACCCAGTTTCTACGAGCAGTACTTC.

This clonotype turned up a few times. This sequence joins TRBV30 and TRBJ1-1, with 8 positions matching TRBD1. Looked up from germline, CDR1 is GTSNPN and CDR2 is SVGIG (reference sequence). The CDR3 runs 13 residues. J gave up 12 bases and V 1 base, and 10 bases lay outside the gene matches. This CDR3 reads CAWSDGTGRRSFF. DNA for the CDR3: TGTGCCTGGAGTGACGGGACAGGTCGACGGTCTTTCTTT.

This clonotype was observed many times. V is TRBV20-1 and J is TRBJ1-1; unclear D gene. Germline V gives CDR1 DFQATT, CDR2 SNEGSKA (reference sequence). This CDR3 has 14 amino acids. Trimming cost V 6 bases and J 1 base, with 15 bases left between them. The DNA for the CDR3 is TGCAGTGCCCCCTCCCTCTTCGGGAACACTGAAGCTTTCTTT. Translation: CSAPSLFGNTEAFF.

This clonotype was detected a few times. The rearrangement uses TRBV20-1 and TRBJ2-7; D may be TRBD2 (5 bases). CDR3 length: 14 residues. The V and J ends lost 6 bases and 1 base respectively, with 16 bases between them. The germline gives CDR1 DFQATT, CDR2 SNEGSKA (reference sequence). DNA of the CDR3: TGCAGTGCGCTCCCCCCCGGGGTATCCTACGAGCAGTACTTC. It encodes CSALPPGVSYEQYF.

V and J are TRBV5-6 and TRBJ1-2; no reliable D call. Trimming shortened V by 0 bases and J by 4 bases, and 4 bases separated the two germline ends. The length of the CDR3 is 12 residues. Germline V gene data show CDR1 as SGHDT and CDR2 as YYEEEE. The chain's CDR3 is CASSLDVYGYTF. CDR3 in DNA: TGTGCCAGCAGCTTGGATGTCTATGGCTACACCTTC.

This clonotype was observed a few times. CDR3 region: CSASGLDPQETQYF. In DNA, the CDR3 is TGCAGTGCTAGTGGGCTGGATCCTCAAGAGACCCAGTACTTC. This chain links TRBV20-1 with TRBJ2-5; D ambiguous. This CDR3 is 14 amino acids long. Germline V gene sequence: CDR1 DFQATT, CDR2 SNEGSKA (reference sequence). Trimming pared 3 bases from V and 2 bases from J, leaving 13 bases between.

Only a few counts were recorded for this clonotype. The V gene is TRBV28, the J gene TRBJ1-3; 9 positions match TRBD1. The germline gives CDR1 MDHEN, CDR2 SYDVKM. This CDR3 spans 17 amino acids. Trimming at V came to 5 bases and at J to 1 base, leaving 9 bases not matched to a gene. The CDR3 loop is CASSDPGTGFSGNTIYF. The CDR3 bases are TGTGCCAGCAGTGATCCCGGGACAGGGTTTTCTGGAAACACCATATATTTT.

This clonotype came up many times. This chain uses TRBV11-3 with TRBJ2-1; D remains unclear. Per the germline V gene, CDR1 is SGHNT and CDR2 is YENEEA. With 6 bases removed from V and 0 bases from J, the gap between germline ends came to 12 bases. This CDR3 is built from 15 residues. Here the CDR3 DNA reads TGTGCCAGCAGTTTAAGGGATAGCTCCTACAATGAGCAGTTCTTC. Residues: CASSLRDSSYNEQFF.

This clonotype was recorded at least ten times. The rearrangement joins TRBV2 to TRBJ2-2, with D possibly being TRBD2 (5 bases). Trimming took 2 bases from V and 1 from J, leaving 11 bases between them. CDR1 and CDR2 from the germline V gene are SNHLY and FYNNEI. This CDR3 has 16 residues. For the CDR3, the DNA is TGTGCCAGCAGTGAATTTGACTACCGGAACACCGGGGAGCTGTTTTTT. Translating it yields CASSEFDYRNTGELFF.

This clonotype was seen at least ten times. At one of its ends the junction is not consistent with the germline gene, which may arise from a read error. CDR3 DNA: TGCGCCAGCAGGGCCGGGGACGAGCAGTTCTTC. Translated: CASRAGDEQFF. The gene calls are TRBV7-9 and TRBJ2-1, with D perhaps matching TRBD1 or TRBD2 (5 bases each). The CDR3 is 11 residues long. Germline values: CDR1 SEHNR, CDR2 FQNEAQ (reference sequence).

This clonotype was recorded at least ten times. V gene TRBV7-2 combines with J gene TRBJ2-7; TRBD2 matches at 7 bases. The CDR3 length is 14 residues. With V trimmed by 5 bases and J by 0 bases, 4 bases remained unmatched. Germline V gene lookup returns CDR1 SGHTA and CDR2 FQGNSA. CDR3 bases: TGTGCCAGCAGCCACTTAGCGGGCTCCTACGAGCAGTACTTC. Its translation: CASSHLAGSYEQYF.

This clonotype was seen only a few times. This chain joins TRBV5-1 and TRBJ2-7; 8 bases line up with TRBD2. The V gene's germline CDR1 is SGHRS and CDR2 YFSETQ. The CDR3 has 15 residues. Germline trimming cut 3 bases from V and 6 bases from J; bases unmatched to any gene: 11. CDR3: CASSSTSERESEQYF. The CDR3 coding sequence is TGCGCCAGCAGCTCCACGAGCGAGCGGGAGTCCGAGCAGTACTTC.

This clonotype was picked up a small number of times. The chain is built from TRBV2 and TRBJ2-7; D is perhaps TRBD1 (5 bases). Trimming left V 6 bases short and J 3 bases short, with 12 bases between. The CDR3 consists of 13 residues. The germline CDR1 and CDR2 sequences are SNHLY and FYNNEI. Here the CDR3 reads CASRATGNYEQYF. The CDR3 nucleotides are TGTGCCAGCAGGGCAACAGGTAACTACGAGCAGTACTTC.

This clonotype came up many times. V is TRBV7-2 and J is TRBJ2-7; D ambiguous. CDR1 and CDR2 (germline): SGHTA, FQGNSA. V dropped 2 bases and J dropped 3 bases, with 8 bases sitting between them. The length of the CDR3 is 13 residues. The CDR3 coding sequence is TGTGCCAGCAGCTTAAGCCTGGTCTACGAGCAGTACTTC. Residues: CASSLSLVYEQYF.